Listed here is a single TCR beta chain. The target antigen is unknown. Locally advanced or metastatic urothelial carcinoma affected all patients. Per patient, between 1 and 8 samples were collected at pretreatment and on-treatment time points. The protocol was immunoSEQ multiplex PCR, while the TCRdb copy is restricted to in-frame clones and leaves out a portion. This sample has 75,000 to 95,000 clones, with 90% found just once. The sample comes from a study of PD-L1 blockade in urothelial cancer. Study-wide results and caveats: Survival was better when pretreatment blood TCR clonality fell below the median. Tumor-associated clones in blood expanded more at 3 weeks in durable-benefit patients.

This CDR3 contains 14 residues. Germline CDR1 and CDR2: ENHRY and SYGVKD. The V gene lost 8 bases and the J gene lost 0 bases, with 14 bases spanning the gap. This sequence was found in a man aged 60 to 69 with urothelial cancer. The gene calls are TRBV10-3 and TRBJ2-7, with D possibly TRBD2 on 6 matching bases. This specimen consisted of PBMCs, obtained around atezolizumab (anti-PD-L1) treatment. CDR3 bases: TGTGCCATCGGCGCGGGACTGGCCTCCTACGAGCAGTACTTC. It is translated as CAIGAGLASYEQYF.